Each of the 27 T cell receptor beta chains below was sequenced from the same sample in a study of tumor-infiltrating lymphocytes in glioblastoma multiforme. TCR beta libraries were built from RNA through three nested multiplex PCR rounds using modified ARM-PCR. TCRdb reanalysed the multiplex PCR reads using MiXCR and keeps one entry per CDR3 protein. Altogether almost 15,000 distinct CDR3 sequences are present, 55% to 85% being singletons, with the ten largest covering about 50%. Sequenced: brain tumor tissue. These receptors came from a male donor with glioblastoma.

In regard to this clonotype: One junction end does not reproduce the germline sequence, and a read error may be involved. The chain couples TRBV4-1 to TRBJ1-2; tentative D call: TRBD1 (5 bases). The CDR3 is 16 residues long. Looked up from germline, CDR1 is MGHRA and CDR2 is YSYEKL. In DNA form, the CDR3 reads TGCGTCAGCAGCCAAAATCGATATAGGGGAAACTATGGCTACACCTTC. It specifies CVSSQNRYRGNYGYTF.

The chain uses TRBV5-5 and TRBJ2-6; no clear D. The CDR3 is 17 residues long. Trimming stripped 10 bases from V and 7 bases from J, with 27 bases between. Germline lookup yields CDR1 SGHKS and CDR2 YYEKEE (reference sequence). DNA of the CDR3: TGTGCCGGCACCCCCCACATCCCGATCGGCGGTGCCAACGTCCTGACTTTC. It yields the protein CAGTPHIPIGGANVLTF.

The chain joins TRBV20-1 to TRBJ2-5; D uncertain. The germline V gene encodes CDR1 DFQATT and CDR2 SNEGSKA (reference sequence). The CDR3 length is 15 residues. The V end lost 5 bases, the J end lost 7 bases, and 23 bases lay between the germline ends. In DNA, the CDR3 is TGCAGTGCTTCCGAGAGACACGTTCTTCTAGGGACCCAGTACTTC. Protein: CSASERHVLLGTQYF.

The V gene is TRBV29-1, the J gene TRBJ1-1, with a tentative D call TRBD1 (5 bases). V was clipped by 3 bases and J by 1 base, with 9 bases between them. The CDR3 contains 13 residues. CDR1 is SQVTM and CDR2 is ANQGSEA in the germline V gene. CDR3 loop: CSVEATANTEAFF. Here the CDR3 DNA reads TGCAGCGTTGAGGCGACAGCGAACACTGAAGCTTTCTTT.

The J gene is TRBJ2-6, the V gene TRBV6-6, with D possibly TRBD1 on 6 matching bases. The CDR3 has 18 residues. Germline CDR1 reads MNHNY; CDR2 reads SVGAGI (reference sequence). V lost 6 bases to trimming and J lost 0 bases, with 18 bases between them. In DNA form, the CDR3 reads TGTGCCAGCAGCCACCCGACAGGCAGCATCTCTGGGGCCAACGTCCTGACTTTC. It translates to CASSHPTGSISGANVLTF.

Concerning this clonotype itself: The conserved phenylalanine or tryptophan is not found at the CDR3 terminus, so this likely reflects a read error. J is TRBJ2-1 and V is TRBV30, with D unclear. Germline loops: CDR1 GTSNPN, CDR2 SVGIG (reference sequence). The V and J ends lost 2 bases and 12 bases respectively, with 14 bases between them. There are 12 residues in the CDR3. CDR3 bases: TGTGCCTGGAGTCTACGTGAATTGGTGCAGTTCCTC. Translating it yields CAWSLRELVQFL.

In the case of this clonotype: The germline gene is not matched at one end of the junction; a read error may be the cause. The V call is TRBV28, the J call TRBJ2-1, with TRBD2 as a possible D gene (6 bases). CDR1 is MDHEN, CDR2 SYDVKM, per germline. The CDR3 sequence is 16 residues long. Here the CDR3 reads CAGSLNGLKGGNEQFF. CDR3 nucleotide sequence: TGTGCCGGCAGTTTGAATGGACTAAAGGGAGGTAATGAGCAGTTCTTC.

This clonotype has ten or more counts. The chain has TRBV11-1 and TRBJ2-1; 10 positions match TRBD2. The CDR3 contains 15 residues. CDR1 and CDR2 (germline): SGHAT, FQDESV (reference sequence). V lost 0 bases, J lost 6 bases, and 2 bases stayed unmatched. This CDR3 is CASSLALAGSNEQFF. CDR3 nucleotides: TGTGCCAGCAGCTTAGCACTAGCGGGAAGCAATGAGCAGTTCTTC.

For this clonotype: One base away lies a much larger clone, so this may be a sequencing read error. The V call is TRBV29-1, the J call TRBJ1-1; 8 bases are shared with TRBD1. Germline lookup yields CDR1 SQVTM and CDR2 ANQGSEA. The CDR3 covers 13 residues. As DNA, the CDR3 is TGCAGCGAACGACAGGGGCTGAACACTGAAGCTCTCTTT. It yields the protein CSERQGLNTEALF. Full variable domain (missing parts from reference TRBV29-1 and TRBJ1-1): SAVISQKPSRDICQRGTSLTIQCQVDSQVTMMFWYRQQPGQSLTLIATANQGSEATYESGFVIDKFPISRPNLTFSTLTVSNMSPEDSSIYLCSERQGLNTEALFGQGTRLTVV.

As for this clonotype: Likely a read error: the CDR3 ends without its conserved phenylalanine or tryptophan. The J gene is TRBJ2-7, the V gene TRBV4-1, with D possibly being TRBD1 (5 bases). With 5 bases removed from V and 7 bases from J, the gap between germline ends came to 15 bases. The CDR3 sequence is 13 residues long. The germline V gene encodes CDR1 MGHRA and CDR2 YSYEKL. CDR3 protein: CASSRQGRGEQYL. The CDR3 region has the DNA TGCGCCAGCAGCAGGCAGGGTAGGGGAGAGCAGTACCTC.

About this clonotype: An end of the junction differs from the germline gene, which may be a read error. The chain carries TRBV5-8 and TRBJ1-5; possible D gene TRBD1, 5 bases. Germline V CDR1 and CDR2: SGHTS, YDEGEE. This CDR3 region has 15 residues. The CDR3 loop is CASSCGHGRHQPQQF. The CDR3, as DNA: TGTGCCAGCAGCTGTGGACATGGAAGACATCAGCCCCAGCAATTT.

This sequence joins TRBV11-2 and TRBJ2-1; a weak D match, TRBD2 (6 bases). Germline V CDR1 and CDR2: SGHAT, FQNNGV. The CDR3 totals 15 residues. The ends were cut back, 4 bases at V and 7 bases at J, with 17 bases in the middle. The CDR3, as DNA: TGTGCCAGCAGCTACGGCGCGGGAACCCTGAATGAGCAGTTCTTC. Encoded protein: CASSYGAGTLNEQFF.

The chain uses TRBV7-9 and TRBJ1-2, with a possible D match to TRBD1 (6 bases). The germline V gene has CDR1 SEHNR and CDR2 FQNEAQ (reference sequence). V shed 7 bases and J shed 8 bases, with 29 bases lying between them. The CDR3 has 17 residues. CDR3 amino acids: CASNGPGTSTLYEGYTF. The CDR3 DNA follows: TGTGCCAGCAACGGACCCGGGACAAGCACCTTGTATGAGGGCTACACCTTC.

Comment on this clonotype: This sequence may be a read error, since a much larger clone differs from it by one base. The V call is TRBV29-1, the J call TRBJ2-7, with D uncertain. The germline V and J ends were trimmed by 0 bases and 7 bases, with 13 bases remaining between them. CDR3 length equals 13 residues. Germline CDR1 reads SQVTM; CDR2 reads ANQGSEA. CDR3 protein: CSVEDPSASEQYF. The CDR3 region has the DNA TGCAGCGTTGAAGATCCTTCGGCCAGTGAGCAGTACTTC.

The chain employs TRBV12-3 or TRBV12-4 and TRBJ1-5; possibly TRBD1 for D (5 bases). There are 17 residues in the CDR3. The V end lost 3 bases, the J end lost 5 bases, and 20 bases lay between the germline ends. This CDR3 reads CASSFELGERSDQPQHF. DNA for the CDR3: TGTGCCAGCAGTTTCGAGTTAGGGGAGCGCTCGGATCAGCCCCAGCATTTT.

Turning to this clonotype: Compared with germline, one end of the junction differs, possibly owing to a read error. V and J are TRBV4-1 and TRBJ1-1; D remains ambiguous. The CDR3 length is 13 residues. Germline V gene data show CDR1 as MGHRA and CDR2 as YSYEKL. CDR3 in amino acids: CARGQEISTETFF. DNA for the CDR3: TGCGCCAGAGGCCAAGAGATTTCGACTGAAACTTTCTTT.

This clonotype showed up just once. The rearrangement joins TRBV4-2 to TRBJ2-2; no firm D call. Germline V gene data show CDR1 as LGHNA and CDR2 as YNFKEQ. V was shortened by 0 bases and J by 5 bases, with 7 bases between the two germline ends. The CDR3 extends over 14 amino acids. The CDR3 DNA reads as TGTGCCAGCAGCCAAGAGATGGCAACCGGGGAGCTGTTTTTT. Translation: CASSQEMATGELFF.

On this clonotype: This may come from a read error, since a much larger clone is one base off. The chain carries TRBV12-3 or TRBV12-4 and TRBJ1-5; no definite D call. The CDR3 runs to 14 residues. CDR3 bases: TGTGCCAGCAGTTTGGAGAGGTCCCACCAGCCCCATCATTTT. This encodes CASSLERSHQPHHF.

V and J are TRBV6-5 and TRBJ2-7; 7 bases line up with TRBD2. The CDR3 is made up of 15 amino acids. The junction had 13 bases not matched to a gene; V was cut back by 5 bases and J by 6 bases. Looked up from germline, CDR1 is MNHEY and CDR2 is SVGAGI. Here the CDR3 reads CASSESSGKRAEQYF. CDR3 coding DNA: TGTGCCAGCAGTGAATCTAGCGGCAAGAGAGCCGAGCAGTACTTC.

Comments on this clonotype: In this CDR3 the conserved last residue, phenylalanine or tryptophan, is missing, so a read error is likely. The rearrangement links TRBV29-1 to TRBJ2-3, with 7 bases fitting TRBD1. Per germline, CDR1 SQVTM and CDR2 ANQGSEA. V shed 6 bases, J shed 4 bases, and the junction held 10 bases outside the gene matches. The CDR3 is 14 amino acids. CDR3 loop: CSVLPGRGSDTQYL. Here the CDR3 DNA reads TGCAGCGTCCTCCCGGGCAGGGGGTCAGATACGCAGTATTTA.

This sequence joins TRBV29-1 and TRBJ1-6, with 7 positions matching TRBD1. V trimming: 8 bases; J trimming: 14 bases; junction bases outside the gene matches: 15. Germline V CDR1 and CDR2: SQVTM, ANQGSEA. The CDR3 covers 13 residues. Written as DNA, the CDR3 is TGCAGCATTGCAAGGGACAGAGAATCAACCCTCCACTTT. It is translated as CSIARDRESTLHF.

Remarks on this clonotype: The conserved final phenylalanine or tryptophan is absent from the CDR3, which likely points to a read error. The chain carries TRBV4-2 and TRBJ2-2; no reliable D call. Per germline, CDR1 LGHNA and CDR2 YNFKEQ. CDR3 length: 14 amino acids. Between the trimmed V and J ends, which lost 0 bases and 7 bases, there was a span of 9 bases. This CDR3 reads CASSQEKKVGELFP. The CDR3 region has the DNA TGTGCCAGCAGCCAAGAGAAGAAGGTCGGGGAGCTGTTTCCT.

This chain connects TRBV21-1 to TRBJ1-2. TRBV21-1 is reported as a pseudogene. The CDR3 consists of 14 residues. The CDR3: CASSIPSANYGYTF. The CDR3 bases are TGTGCCAGCAGCATCCCTTCAGCTAATTATGGCTACACCTTC.

In DNA, the CDR3 is TGTGCCAGCAGCCAAGATGAAGGGCCGTCCTACGAGCAGTACTTC. As protein: CASSQDEGPSYEQYF. This chain connects TRBV4-2 to TRBJ2-7; D is undetermined. Germline CDR1 LGHNA, CDR2 YNFKEQ. The CDR3 extends over 15 amino acids. Trimming took off 0 bases at V and 1 base at J, with 10 bases between the two ends.

The J gene is TRBJ2-7, the V gene TRBV11-1; no reliable D call. CDR1 and CDR2 (germline): SGHAT, FQDESV (reference sequence). V was shortened by 5 bases and J by 6 bases, with 8 bases between the two germline ends. The CDR3 extends over 11 amino acids. CDR3 protein: CASSGRREQYF. Here the CDR3 DNA reads TGTGCCAGCAGCGGACGGCGCGAGCAGTACTTC.

For this clonotype: One end of the junction does not line up with germline, which may come from a read error. This chain connects TRBV20-1 to TRBJ1-4, with D possibly matching TRBD1 (5 bases). Per germline, CDR1 DFQATT and CDR2 SNEGSKA (reference sequence). This CDR3 contains 13 residues. CDR3 sequence: CSATGRGNEKLSF. Here the CDR3 DNA reads TGCAGTGCCACAGGACGCGGAAATGAAAAACTGTCTTTT.

On this clonotype: This CDR3 is missing its conserved last phenylalanine or tryptophan, likely due to a read error. V is TRBV4-1 and J is TRBJ2-5; D is uncertain. The germline V gene encodes CDR1 MGHRA and CDR2 YSYEKL. This CDR3 region has 13 residues. The CDR3 DNA follows: TGCGCCAGCGGCCAAATACATGGTTTGGACCAGTACTTA. Its protein product is CASGQIHGLDQYL.